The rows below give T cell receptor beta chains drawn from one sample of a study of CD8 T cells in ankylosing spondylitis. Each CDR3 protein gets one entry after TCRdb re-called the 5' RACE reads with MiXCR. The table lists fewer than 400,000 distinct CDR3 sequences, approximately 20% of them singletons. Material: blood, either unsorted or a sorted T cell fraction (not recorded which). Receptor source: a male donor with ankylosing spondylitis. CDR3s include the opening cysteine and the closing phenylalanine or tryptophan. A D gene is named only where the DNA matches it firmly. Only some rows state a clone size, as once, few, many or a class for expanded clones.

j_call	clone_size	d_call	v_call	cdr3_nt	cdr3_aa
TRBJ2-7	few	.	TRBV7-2	TGTGCCAGCAGCTTAGAGGACAAGCCTCACACCTACGAGCAGTACTTC	CASSLEDKPHTYEQYF
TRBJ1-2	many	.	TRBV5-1	TGCGCCAGCAGACTAACAGGACTTCAAACTTTC	CASRLTGLQTF
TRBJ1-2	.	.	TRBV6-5	TGTGCCAGCAGTTCGGCACCGGGGTCTAACTATGGCTACACCTTC	CASSSAPGSNYGYTF
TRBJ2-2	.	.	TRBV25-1	TGTGCCAGCAGTGAATCTAGGGGTCTCACCGGGGAGCTGTTTTTT	CASSESRGLTGELFF
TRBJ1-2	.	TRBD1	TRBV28	TGTGCCAGCAGCCGAGCCGACAGGGGGCAGGGCTACACCTTC	CASSRADRGQGYTF
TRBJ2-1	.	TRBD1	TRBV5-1	TGCGCCAGCAACATACCGGGACAGGCCAACAATGAGCAGTTCTTC	CASNIPGQANNEQFF
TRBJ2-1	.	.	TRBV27	TGTGCCAGCAGACGAGGGCTGCGGGCGAGCTCCTACAATGAGCAGTTCTTC	CASRRGLRASSYNEQFF
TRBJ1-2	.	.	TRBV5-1	TGCGCCACAGCTCGGGAAGGAGCTAACTATGGCTACACCTTC	CATAREGANYGYTF
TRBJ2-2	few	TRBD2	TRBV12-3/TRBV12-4	TGTGCCAGCAGTCCATTAGCGGGAGCGGGCACCGGGGAGCTGTTTTTT	CASSPLAGAGTGELFF
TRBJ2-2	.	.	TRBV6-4	TGTGCCAGCAGTGGTTCAGAGGGCACCGGGGAGCTGTTTTTT	CASSGSEGTGELFF
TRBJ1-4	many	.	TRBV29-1	TGCAGCGTCCTCGATGAAAAACTGTTTTTT	CSVLDEKLFF
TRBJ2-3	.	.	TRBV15	TGTGCCACCAGCAGAGATTCCCGAAGGGCTAGCCGAACCACAGATACGCAGTATTTT	CATSRDSRRASRTTDTQYF
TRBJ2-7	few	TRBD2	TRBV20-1	TGCAGTGCTAGATCTGGGACTAGCGGGAGTTACGAGCAGTACTTC	CSARSGTSGSYEQYF
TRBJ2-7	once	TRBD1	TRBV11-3	TGTGCCAGCAGCTTACTAAGGACAGGTAACGAGCAGTACTTC	CASSLLRTGNEQYF
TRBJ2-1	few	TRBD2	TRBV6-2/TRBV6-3	TGTGCCAGCAGAGCTAGCGGGAGTTATGAGCAGTTCTTC	CASRASGSYEQFF
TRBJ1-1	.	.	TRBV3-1	TGTGCCAGCAGCCAAGATATGGAGCCACGGGAGGCCGCTTTCTTT	CASSQDMEPREAAFF
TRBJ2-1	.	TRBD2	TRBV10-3	TGTGCCATCAGTGAGTCCGCTAGCGGGCTGTACAATGAGCAGTTCTTC	CAISESASGLYNEQFF
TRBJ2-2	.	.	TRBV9	TGTGCCAGCAGCGTAGCACTGCGGGGCGGGGAGCTGTTTTTT	CASSVALRGGELFF
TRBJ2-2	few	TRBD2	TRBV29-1	TGCAGCGTTGAAGGGACTAGCGGGAGAAGAGGGGGGGAGCTGTTTTTT	CSVEGTSGRRGGELFF
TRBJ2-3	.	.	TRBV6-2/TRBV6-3	TGTGCCAGCAGTTACTTCGGGACTAGCACAGATACGCAGTATTTT	CASSYFGTSTDTQYF
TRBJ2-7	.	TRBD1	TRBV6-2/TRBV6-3	TGTGCCAGCAGATGGACAGGGGGATTTTACGAGCAGTACTTC	CASRWTGGFYEQYF
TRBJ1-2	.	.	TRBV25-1	TGTGCCAGCAGTATTAATGGGAAGGGCACCTTC	CASSINGKGTF
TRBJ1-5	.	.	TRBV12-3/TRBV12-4	TGTGCCAGCCAAAGGGACGGGGACATCTATAGCAATCAGCCCCAGCATTTT	CASQRDGDIYSNQPQHF
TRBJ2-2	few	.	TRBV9	TGTGCCAGCAGCGTAGCTCGGACAGCGAACACCGGGGAGCTGTTTTTT	CASSVARTANTGELFF
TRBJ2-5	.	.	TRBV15	TGTGCCACCAGCAGAGATGGCCGTTTTGGGACCCAGTACTTC	CATSRDGRFGTQYF
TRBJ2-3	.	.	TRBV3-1	TGTGCCAGCAGGCCTGCTGGTTTTACCGATACGCAGTATTTT	CASRPAGFTDTQYF
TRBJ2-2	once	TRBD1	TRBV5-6	TGTGCCAGCAGCTCCCAGGACAGGGGGCGCGGGACCGGGGAGCTGTTTTTT	CASSSQDRGRGTGELFF
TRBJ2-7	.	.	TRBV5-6	TGTGCCAGCATAAATTGGGGACCCGGCAGGGGAGGCGAGCAGTACTTC	CASINWGPGRGGEQYF
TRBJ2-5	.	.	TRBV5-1	TGCGCCAGCAGCCCTAACCCCGAAGAGACCCAGTACTTC	CASSPNPEETQYF
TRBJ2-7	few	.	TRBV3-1	TGTGCCAGCAGCCAAGATATGGACGAGCAGTACTTC	CASSQDMDEQYF
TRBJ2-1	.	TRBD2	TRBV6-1	TGTGCCAGCAGTGAATCCGGGAGGGCCACTGAGCAGTTCTTC	CASSESGRATEQFF
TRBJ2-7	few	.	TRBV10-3	TGTGCCACCGGCGCTAGCGTTCAGTACGAGCAGTACTTC	CATGASVQYEQYF
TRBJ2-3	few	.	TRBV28	TGTGCCAGCAGCGCCAGCCTTGATACGCAGTATTTT	CASSASLDTQYF
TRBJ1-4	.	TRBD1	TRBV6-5	TGTGCCAGCAGTTACCTACAGGGGATTAATGAAAAACTGTTTTTT	CASSYLQGINEKLFF
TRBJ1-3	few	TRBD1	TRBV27	TGTGCCAGCAGTTTCGTCAAGGAGGGGGCGAAAGGAAACACCATATATTTT	CASSFVKEGAKGNTIYF
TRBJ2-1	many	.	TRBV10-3	TGTGCCATCAGTGAGTCTGCCTACGGCGGCTCCTACAATGAGCAGTTCTTC	CAISESAYGGSYNEQFF
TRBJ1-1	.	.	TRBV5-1	TGCGCCAGCAGCGCCAGGGGCCGGAATTTGAACACTGAAGCTTTCTTT	CASSARGRNLNTEAFF
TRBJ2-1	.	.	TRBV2	TGTGCCAGCAGTGAATGGACTCGATCCGGTCGTGAGCAGTTCTTC	CASSEWTRSGREQFF
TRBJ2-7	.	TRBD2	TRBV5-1	TGCGCCAGCAGCTCGGGAGCGGGACGCAGAACCTACGAGCAGTACTTC	CASSSGAGRRTYEQYF
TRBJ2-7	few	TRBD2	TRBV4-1	TGCGCCAGCAGCCAAGATGCCAGCGGGGTTACAAGGGAGCAGTACTTC	CASSQDASGVTREQYF
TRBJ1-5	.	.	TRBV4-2	TGTGCCAGCAGCCAAGTTCTGGTAGATCAGCCCCAGCATTTT	CASSQVLVDQPQHF
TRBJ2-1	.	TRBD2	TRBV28	TGTGCCAGCAGTCCGCTAGGACTAGCGGGAGTTTTGGGTGAGCAGTTCTTC	CASSPLGLAGVLGEQFF
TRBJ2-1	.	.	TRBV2	TGTGCCAGCAGTCTCCTTAGAATGGATGAGCAGTTCTTC	CASSLLRMDEQFF
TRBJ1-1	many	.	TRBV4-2	TGTGCCAGCAGCCCCGGACAGTTGAACACTGAAGCTTTCTTT	CASSPGQLNTEAFF
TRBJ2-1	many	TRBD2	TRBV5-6	TGTGCCAGCAGCTTAATCACGGGAGGCTCCACAAGTGAGCAGTTCTTC	CASSLITGGSTSEQFF
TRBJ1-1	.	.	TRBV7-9	TGTGCCAGCAGCTTAGCGTTCACTGAAGCTTTCTTT	CASSLAFTEAFF
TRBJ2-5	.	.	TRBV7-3	TGTGCCAGCAGCTTACAGGGCGGGGATGACCAGTACTTC	CASSLQGGDDQYF
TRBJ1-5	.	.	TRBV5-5	TGTGCCAGCAGCTTTCATAGCAATCAGCCCCAGCATTTT	CASSFHSNQPQHF
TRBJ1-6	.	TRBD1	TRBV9	TGTGCCAGCAGCGCCACGACAGGGGCGAATAATTCACCCCTCCACTTT	CASSATTGANNSPLHF
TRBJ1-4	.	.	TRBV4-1	TGCGCCAGCAGCCAAGAAAGGACAGCACCGAGGAATGAAAAACTGTTTTTT	CASSQERTAPRNEKLFF
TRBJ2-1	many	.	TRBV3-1	TGTGCCAGCAGCTTCACGGGCGGCTCCTACAATGAGCAGTTCTTC	CASSFTGGSYNEQFF
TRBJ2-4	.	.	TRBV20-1	TGCAGTGCTAGAGTACGGGCTGGGGACAAAAACATTCAGTACTTC	CSARVRAGDKNIQYF
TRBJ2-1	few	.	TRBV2	TGTGCCAGTCAGGAGGCCCCCTACAATGAGCAGTTCTTC	CASQEAPYNEQFF
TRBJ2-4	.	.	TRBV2	TGTGCCAGCAGACAGTTTGGGGGTGCCAAAAACATTCAGTACTTC	CASRQFGGAKNIQYF
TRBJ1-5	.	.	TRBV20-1	TGCAGTGCTCTTAGTTTAGGTGGGCAGCCCCAGCATTTT	CSALSLGGQPQHF
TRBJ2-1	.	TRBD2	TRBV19	TGTGCCAGTAGTCTGTTAGCGGGAGTGGCCGGGAATGAGCAGTTCTTC	CASSLLAGVAGNEQFF
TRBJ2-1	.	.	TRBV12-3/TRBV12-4	TGTGCCAGCAGTTCCCCAGGACGGGCCAGTGAGCAGTTCTTC	CASSSPGRASEQFF
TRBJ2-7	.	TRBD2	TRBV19	TGTGCCAGTAGTTTAAGTGGAGGACTAGCCGGCGAGCAGTACTTC	CASSLSGGLAGEQYF
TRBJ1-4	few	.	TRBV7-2	TGTGCCAGCAGCTTAGAGGCGCGGGAAAAACTGTTTTTT	CASSLEAREKLFF